The T cell receptor (beta chain) under discussion was sequenced for a study of T cell responses to AZD1222 COVID-19 vaccine. Details on this clone: The antigen remains unidentified.

V was clipped by 3 bases and J by 2 bases, with 10 bases between them. Germline V gene data show CDR1 as SEHNR and CDR2 as FQNEAQ (reference sequence). The CDR3 has 15 residues. Libraries were prepared by immunoSEQ multiplex PCR; TCRdb keeps only in-frame clonotypes and omits some of them. The sample consists of around 110,000 clones, 80% to 90% of them appearing once. General study results and limits: White British people made up most donors, females outnumbered males, and clonal diversity was possibly underestimated. Reports say nearly half of spike-specific TCRs go after unmutated variant regions.

The V and J genes are TRBV7-9 and TRBJ1-4; D might be TRBD1 (5 bases). Sequencing used peripheral blood, obtained on day 0 of AZD1222 vaccination. The sequence was collected from an adult in good health. CDR3 region: CASSLSGTTNEKLFF. CDR3 sequence (DNA): TGTGCCAGCAGCTTGTCAGGGACTACTAATGAAAAACTGTTTTTT.